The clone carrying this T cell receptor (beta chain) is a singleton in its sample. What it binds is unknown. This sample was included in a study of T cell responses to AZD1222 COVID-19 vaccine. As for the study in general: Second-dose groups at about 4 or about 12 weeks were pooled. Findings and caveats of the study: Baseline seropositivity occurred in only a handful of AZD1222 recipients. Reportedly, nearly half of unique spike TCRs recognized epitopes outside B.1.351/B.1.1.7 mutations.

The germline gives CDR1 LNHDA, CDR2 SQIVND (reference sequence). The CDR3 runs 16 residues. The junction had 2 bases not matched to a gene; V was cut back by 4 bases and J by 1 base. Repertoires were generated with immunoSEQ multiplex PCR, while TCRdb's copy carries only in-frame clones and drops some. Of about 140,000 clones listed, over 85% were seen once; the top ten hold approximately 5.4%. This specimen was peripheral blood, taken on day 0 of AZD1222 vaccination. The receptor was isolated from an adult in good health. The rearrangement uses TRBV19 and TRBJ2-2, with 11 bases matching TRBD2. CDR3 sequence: CASSKGLAVNTGELFF. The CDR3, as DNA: TGTGCCAGTAGTAAGGGACTAGCGGTGAACACCGGGGAGCTGTTTTTT.